A selection of T cell receptor beta chains follows, all from one sample in a study of T-cell reconstitution after alpha-beta-depleted transplantation in children. TCRdb passed the PCR reads through MiXCR, listing each CDR3 protein once. The top ten hold 9.5% to 12% of the sample, which has under 400,000 distinct CDR3 sequences, approximately 23% seen once. This specimen consisted of PBMCs, mostly from graft donor cells, obtained 180 days after TCRalphabeta/CD19-depleted stem cell transplant. Receptors were obtained from a male patient aged 5 to 17 who had a stem cell transplant for acute lymphoblastic leukemia, so the T cells may come from the graft donor. Both conserved end residues are part of each CDR3. The order of the fields is CDR3 protein, CDR3 DNA, V gene, CDR3 length, J gene, clone size, D gene. A D gene is named only where the DNA matches it firmly. Rows may omit the clone size; those that give it use once, few, many or a size class.

CASRGSGLAGGPPGEQYF TGCGCCAGCAGGGGCTCGGGACTAGCGGGAGGCCCGCCTGGCGAGCAGTACTTC TRBV5-1 18 TRBJ2-7 - TRBD2
CASSSDIQETQYF TGTGCCAGCAGTTCGGACATCCAAGAGACCCAGTACTTC TRBV27 13 TRBJ2-5 few -
CASSYSTGSGYTF TGTGCCAGCAGTTACTCTACAGGGTCTGGCTACACCTTC TRBV6-5 13 TRBJ1-2 - -
CASSLRGGGNEQFF TGTGCCAGCAGCTTGCGTGGAGGGGGGAATGAGCAGTTCTTC TRBV5-4 14 TRBJ2-1 few -
CASSLAAGYGGNSYEQYF TGTGCCAGCAGCTTAGCCGCCGGGTATGGGGGAAACTCCTACGAGCAGTACTTC TRBV11-1 18 TRBJ2-7 few -
CASSFSSPPYEQYF TGCGCCAGCAGCTTCTCCAGTCCACCCTACGAGCAGTACTTC TRBV5-1 14 TRBJ2-7 few -
CASSSGANSPLHF TGTGCCAGCAGCTCCGGGGCAAATTCACCCCTCCACTTT TRBV7-3 13 TRBJ1-6 many -
CSARFLAVNHDEQFF TGCAGTGCTAGGTTTCTAGCGGTCAATCACGATGAGCAGTTCTTC TRBV20-1 15 TRBJ2-1 - TRBD2
CAISESEEGRWMNTEAFF TGTGCCATCAGTGAGTCAGAGGAAGGGAGGTGGATGAACACTGAAGCTTTCTTT TRBV10-3 18 TRBJ1-1 - -
CASAGTGGASGTGELFF TGTGCCAGCGCGGGGACAGGGGGCGCTTCGGGCACCGGGGAGCTGTTTTTT TRBV21-1 17 TRBJ2-2 - -
CSAGRATYGSYTF TGCAGTGCGGGCAGGGCGACTTATGGGAGCTACACCTTC TRBV20-1 13 TRBJ1-2 - -
CASSAKPVRPSTDTQYF TGTGCCAGCAGCGCAAAGCCCGTGAGACCTAGCACAGATACGCAGTATTTT TRBV4-2 17 TRBJ2-3 - -
CASSLITQRQFLAKNIQYF TGTGCCAGCAGCTTAATAACCCAGCGACAGTTTCTAGCCAAAAACATTCAGTACTTC TRBV11-1 19 TRBJ2-4 few -
CASSYWEGKAYEQYF TGTGCCAGCAGTTACTGGGAGGGGAAGGCCTACGAGCAGTACTTC TRBV6-5 15 TRBJ2-7 - TRBD2
CSAREPSREQYF TGCAGTGCTAGAGAACCTTCTAGGGAGCAGTACTTC TRBV20-1 12 TRBJ2-7 - -
CATERWRESVEQYF TGTGCCACCGAGAGATGGAGGGAGTCGGTCGAGCAGTACTTC TRBV27 14 TRBJ2-7 few -
CASSLRAIHNEQFF TGTGCCAGCAGTTTACGGGCAATCCACAATGAGCAGTTCTTC TRBV12-3/TRBV12-4 14 TRBJ2-1 - -
CATSRETSGTRLGNEQFF TGTGCCACCAGCAGAGAGACCTCGGGGACTAGGCTGGGCAATGAGCAGTTCTTC TRBV15 18 TRBJ2-1 few TRBD2
CASSGIGHYNSPLHF TGTGCCAGCAGCGGAATAGGACACTATAATTCACCCCTCCACTTT TRBV9 15 TRBJ1-6 - -
CASSYGTGEGETQYF TGTGCCAGCAGTTACGGAACAGGGGAGGGAGAGACCCAGTACTTC TRBV6-5 15 TRBJ2-5 few -
CASSLWDTYNEQFF TGTGCCAGCAGCTTATGGGATACTTACAATGAGCAGTTCTTC TRBV7-3 14 TRBJ2-1 - -
CASSSGQLATPETQYF TGCGCCAGCAGCTCGGGACAGCTGGCTACTCCGGAGACCCAGTACTTC TRBV5-1 16 TRBJ2-5 - TRBD1
CASSAGRNTQYF TGTGCCAGCAGCGCCGGGAGGAATACGCAGTATTTT TRBV7-3 12 TRBJ2-3 - TRBD2
CASSVGTLATNEKLFF TGTGCCAGCAGCGTCGGGACTCTCGCAACTAATGAAAAACTGTTTTTT TRBV7-9 16 TRBJ1-4 - -
CASAREGGSSTDTQYF TGTGCCAGCGCCCGCGAGGGGGGCAGTAGCACAGATACGCAGTATTTT TRBV7-3 16 TRBJ2-3 few -
CASSTQQGRNYGYTF TGTGCCAGCAGCACCCAACAGGGGAGGAACTATGGCTACACCTTC TRBV21-1 15 TRBJ1-2 - -
CASSLAGGPERGFHTDTQYF TGCGCCAGCAGCTTGGCCGGGGGTCCGGAGAGGGGTTTTCACACAGATACGCAGTATTTT TRBV5-1 20 TRBJ2-3 few -
CASSWRFGEPQHF TGTGCCAGCAGTTGGCGCTTCGGTGAGCCCCAGCATTTT TRBV12-3/TRBV12-4 13 TRBJ1-5 - -
CAINSRVVGSTEAFF TGTGCCATCAATTCTCGGGTAGTGGGTTCCACTGAAGCTTTCTTT TRBV10-3 15 TRBJ1-1 - -
CASSLFGTRGDEQFF TGCGCCAGCAGCTTGTTCGGGACCCGGGGGGATGAGCAGTTCTTC TRBV5-1 15 TRBJ2-1 - TRBD2
CASILSGSSTDTQYF TGCGCCAGCATCCTTAGCGGGAGCTCCACAGATACGCAGTATTTT TRBV5-1 15 TRBJ2-3 - TRBD2
CASSPLEHQETQYF TGTGCCAGCTCACCACTGGAGCACCAAGAGACCCAGTACTTC TRBV18 14 TRBJ2-5 few -
CASSPITLTGELFF TGTGCCAGCAGCCCGATTACCCTCACCGGGGAGCTGTTTTTT TRBV28 14 TRBJ2-2 - -
CASSPRDSSNSPLHF TGTGCCAGCAGCCCCCGGGACAGCAGTAATTCACCCCTCCACTTT TRBV6-2/TRBV6-3 15 TRBJ1-6 - TRBD1
CASQRREVPDTQYF TGTGCCAGCCAACGGCGGGAGGTCCCAGATACGCAGTATTTT TRBV7-9 14 TRBJ2-3 few TRBD2
CSATGRGTRETQYF TGCAGTGCGACAGGTCGGGGGACGCGAGAGACCCAGTACTTC TRBV20-1 14 TRBJ2-5 few -
CASRMRSGTGRAYNEQFF TGTGCCAGCAGAATGAGGAGCGGGACAGGGAGGGCCTACAATGAGCAGTTCTTC TRBV27 18 TRBJ2-1 - TRBD1
CASMNRAGTEAFF TGTGCCAGCATGAACAGGGCGGGCACTGAAGCTTTCTTT TRBV7-9 13 TRBJ1-1 once -
CASSGPGTAYGYTF TGTGCCAGCAGTGGTCCCGGGACAGCCTATGGCTACACCTTC TRBV12-3/TRBV12-4 14 TRBJ1-2 many TRBD1
CATSSFSGVNTGELFF TGTGCCACCAGCTCCTTCTCGGGGGTGAACACCGGGGAGCTGTTTTTT TRBV15 16 TRBJ2-2 once -
CASSLRILLTDTQYF TGTGCCAGCAGTTTAAGGATTCTACTCACAGATACGCAGTATTTT TRBV12-3/TRBV12-4 15 TRBJ2-3 few -
CASSLKGDRATYEQYF TGTGCCAGCAGCTTAAAGGGGGACAGGGCCACCTACGAGCAGTACTTC TRBV7-3 16 TRBJ2-7 - TRBD1
CASSLRPGGNTGELFF TGTGCCAGCAGTCTTCGGCCAGGGGGGAACACCGGGGAGCTGTTTTTT TRBV12-3/TRBV12-4 16 TRBJ2-2 - TRBD1
CSAKFANYGYTF TGCAGTGCCAAATTCGCTAACTATGGCTACACCTTC TRBV20-1 12 TRBJ1-2 few -
CASSHPGAEQFF TGCGCCAGCAGTCACCCCGGAGCTGAGCAGTTCTTC TRBV5-1 12 TRBJ2-1 many -
CASSQPQGKGVKLFF TGCGCCAGCAGCCAACCCCAGGGTAAAGGTGTAAAACTGTTTTTT TRBV4-3 15 TRBJ1-4 - -
CASSLGTGEDYGYTF TGCGCCAGCAGCTTGGGGACAGGGGAGGACTATGGCTACACCTTC TRBV5-1 15 TRBJ1-2 few TRBD1
CASSLAGLAGGGEQFF TGTGCCAGCAGTTTAGCGGGGCTAGCGGGAGGGGGTGAGCAGTTCTTC TRBV12-3/TRBV12-4 16 TRBJ2-1 - TRBD2
CASRGGTGVNTGELFF TGTGCCAGTAGAGGTGGGACAGGAGTTAACACCGGGGAGCTGTTTTTT TRBV19 16 TRBJ2-2 - TRBD1
CASSSRLAGVASGANVLTF TGTGCCAGCAGCTCGCGACTAGCGGGGGTTGCCTCTGGGGCCAACGTCCTGACTTTC TRBV12-3/TRBV12-4 19 TRBJ2-6 - TRBD2
CASYRGGTNTEAFF TGTGCCAGCTACAGAGGGGGAACGAACACTGAAGCTTTCTTT TRBV7-8 14 TRBJ1-1 - -
CASSQDSSTDTQYF TGTGCCAGCAGCCAAGATTCAAGCACAGATACGCAGTATTTT TRBV4-2 14 TRBJ2-3 few -
CSASGRGARKETQYF TGCAGTGCTTCCGGTAGGGGGGCGAGGAAAGAGACCCAGTACTTC TRBV20-1 15 TRBJ2-5 - -
CSARSWGATNEKLFF TGCAGTGCTAGGTCCTGGGGGGCGACTAATGAAAAACTGTTTTTT TRBV20-1 15 TRBJ1-4 - -